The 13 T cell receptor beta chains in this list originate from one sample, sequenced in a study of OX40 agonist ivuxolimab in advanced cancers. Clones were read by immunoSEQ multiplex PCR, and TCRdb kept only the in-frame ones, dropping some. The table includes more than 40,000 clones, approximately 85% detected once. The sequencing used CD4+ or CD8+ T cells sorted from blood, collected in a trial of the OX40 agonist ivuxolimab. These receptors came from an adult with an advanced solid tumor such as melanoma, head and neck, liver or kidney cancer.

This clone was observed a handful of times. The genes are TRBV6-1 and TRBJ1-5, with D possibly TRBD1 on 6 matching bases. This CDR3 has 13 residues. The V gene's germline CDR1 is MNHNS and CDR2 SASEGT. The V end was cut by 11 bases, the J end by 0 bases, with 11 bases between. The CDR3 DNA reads TGTGCCTCAGGACAGTTTAGCAATCAGCCCCAGCATTTT. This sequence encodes CASGQFSNQPQHF.

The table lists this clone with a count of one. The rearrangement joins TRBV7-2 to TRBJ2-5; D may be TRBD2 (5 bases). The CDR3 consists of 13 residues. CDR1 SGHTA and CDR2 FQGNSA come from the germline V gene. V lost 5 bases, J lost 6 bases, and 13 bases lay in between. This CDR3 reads CASSPNSAKTQYF. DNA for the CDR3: TGTGCCAGCAGCCCCAATAGCGCGAAGACCCAGTACTTC.

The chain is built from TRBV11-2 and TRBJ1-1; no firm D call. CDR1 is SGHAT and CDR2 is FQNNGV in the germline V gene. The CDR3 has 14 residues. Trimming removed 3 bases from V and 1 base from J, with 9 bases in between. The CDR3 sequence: CASSFQRRNTEAFF. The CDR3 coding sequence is TGTGCCAGCAGCTTTCAGCGACGGAACACTGAAGCTTTCTTT.

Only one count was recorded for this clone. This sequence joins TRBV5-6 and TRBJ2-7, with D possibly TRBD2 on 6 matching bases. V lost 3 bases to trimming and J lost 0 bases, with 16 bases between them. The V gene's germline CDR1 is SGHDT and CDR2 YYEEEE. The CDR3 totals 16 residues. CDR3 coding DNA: TGTGCCAGCAGCTGGGGAGGCGCGGTTAGCTCCTACGAGCAGTACTTC. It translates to CASSWGGAVSSYEQYF.

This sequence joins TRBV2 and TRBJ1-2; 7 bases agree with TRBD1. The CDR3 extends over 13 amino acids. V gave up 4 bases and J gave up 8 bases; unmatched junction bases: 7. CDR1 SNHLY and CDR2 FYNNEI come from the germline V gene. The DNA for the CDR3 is TGTGCCAGCAGTGCCTCCGGGACAGAAGGCTACACCTTC. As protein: CASSASGTEGYTF.

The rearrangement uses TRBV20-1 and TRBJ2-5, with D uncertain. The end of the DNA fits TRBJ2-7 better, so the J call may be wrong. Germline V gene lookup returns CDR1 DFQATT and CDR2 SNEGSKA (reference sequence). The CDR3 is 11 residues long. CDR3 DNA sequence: TGCAGTGCTAGTGCGGCCTACGAGCAGTACTTC. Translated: CSASAAYEQYF.

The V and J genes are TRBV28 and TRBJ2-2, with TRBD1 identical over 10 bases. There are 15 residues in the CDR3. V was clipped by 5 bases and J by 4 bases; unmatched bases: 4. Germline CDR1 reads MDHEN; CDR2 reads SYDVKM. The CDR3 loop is CASSRQGAGTGELFF. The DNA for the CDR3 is TGTGCCAGCAGTCGACAGGGGGCAGGCACCGGGGAGCTGTTTTTT.

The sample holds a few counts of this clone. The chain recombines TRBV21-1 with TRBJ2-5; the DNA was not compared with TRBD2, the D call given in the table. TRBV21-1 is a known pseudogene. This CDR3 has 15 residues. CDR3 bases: TGTGCCAGCAGCAAAAGAGCTGAACACCAAGAGACCCAGTACTTC. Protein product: CASSKRAEHQETQYF.

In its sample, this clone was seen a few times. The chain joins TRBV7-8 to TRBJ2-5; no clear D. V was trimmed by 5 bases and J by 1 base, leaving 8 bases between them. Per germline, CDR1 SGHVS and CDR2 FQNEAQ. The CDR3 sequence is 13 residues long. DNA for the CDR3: TGTGCCAGCAGCCCCCCCGTCCAAGAGACCCAGTACTTC. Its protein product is CASSPPVQETQYF.

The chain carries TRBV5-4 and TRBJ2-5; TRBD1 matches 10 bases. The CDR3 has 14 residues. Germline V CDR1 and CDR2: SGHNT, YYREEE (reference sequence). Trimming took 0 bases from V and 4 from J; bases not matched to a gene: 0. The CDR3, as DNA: TGTGCCAGCAGCTTGGGGGACAGGGGAGAGACCCAGTACTTC. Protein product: CASSLGDRGETQYF.

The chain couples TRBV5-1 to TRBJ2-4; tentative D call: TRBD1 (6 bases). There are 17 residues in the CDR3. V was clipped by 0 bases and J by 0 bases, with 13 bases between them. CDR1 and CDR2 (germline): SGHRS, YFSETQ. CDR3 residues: CASSLENRDIAKNIQYF. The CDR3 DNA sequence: TGCGCCAGCAGCTTGGAAAACCGGGACATAGCCAAAAACATTCAGTACTTC.

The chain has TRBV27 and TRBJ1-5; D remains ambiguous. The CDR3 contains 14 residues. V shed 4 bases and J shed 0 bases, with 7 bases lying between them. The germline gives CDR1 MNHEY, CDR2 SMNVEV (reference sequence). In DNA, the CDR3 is TGTGCCAGCAGTTCACCCGATAGCAATCAGCCCCAGCATTTT. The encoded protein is CASSSPDSNQPQHF.

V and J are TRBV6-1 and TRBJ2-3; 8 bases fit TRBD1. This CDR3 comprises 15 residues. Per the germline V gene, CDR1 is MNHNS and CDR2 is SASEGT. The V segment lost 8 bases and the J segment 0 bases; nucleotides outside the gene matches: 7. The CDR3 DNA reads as TGTGCCAGCTCCTGGGACAGGCTAAGCACAGATACGCAGTATTTT. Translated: CASSWDRLSTDTQYF.